These T cell receptor beta chains were read from a single sample in a study of cytomegalovirus exposure and HLA in healthy donors. Profiled with immunoSEQ multiplex PCR; TCRdb holds only in-frame clones, not every one. The sample yields approximately 260,000 clones, around 85% seen once. The source material was PBMCs. Source of these receptors: a woman aged 18-29 years in good health and CMV-seronegative. Both conserved end residues are part of each CDR3. D genes are given only for firm matches. Clone size is stated in some rows and not others, as once, few, many or a class when expanded.

TRBJ1-2,TRBD1,-,TRBV30,TGTGCCTGGAGTGTCGACAGGGGGAATGGTGGCTACACCTTC,CAWSVDRGNGGYTF
TRBJ2-5,-,-,TRBV7-8,TGTGCCAGCAGCTTAAACTCCCAAGAGACCCAGTACTTC,CASSLNSQETQYF
TRBJ1-2,-,-,TRBV7-9,TGTGCCAGCAGCTTAGGACAGGTTGGCGGCTACACCTTC,CASSLGQVGGYTF
TRBJ1-1,-,-,TRBV29-1,TGCAGCGTTCTGACCGGAGGGGCTTTCTTT,CSVLTGGAFF
TRBJ1-2,-,-,TRBV6-5,TGTGCCAGCAGTTTAGACAAAGCTAACTATGGCTACACCTTC,CASSLDKANYGYTF
TRBJ1-1,-,-,TRBV14,TGTGCCAGCAGCCAAGATCGCGGGGGGATGAACACTGAAGCTTTCTTT,CASSQDRGGMNTEAFF
TRBJ1-1,TRBD1,-,TRBV9,TGTGCCAGCAGCGGAAGGACAGGGGCGTTTACTGAAGCTTTCTTT,CASSGRTGAFTEAFF
TRBJ2-3,TRBD2,-,TRBV7-2,TGTGCCAGCACCCGGGACGGGGGGACAGATACGCAGTATTTT,CASTRDGGTDTQYF
TRBJ2-2,TRBD2,-,TRBV27,TGTGCCAGCAGTTTATCGTATACTAGCGGGATCACCGGGGAGCTGTTTTTT,CASSLSYTSGITGELFF
TRBJ1-2,-,-,TRBV4-1,TGCGCCAGCAGCCAAGATCTTGGGGGCACCTATGGCTACACCTTC,CASSQDLGGTYGYTF
TRBJ2-3,-,-,TRBV7-6,TGTGCCAGCAGCCGGTCTACAGATACGCAGTATTTT,CASSRSTDTQYF
TRBJ1-5,TRBD1,-,TRBV19,TGTGCCAGTAGTATATCGGGACAGCCTTATAGCAATCAGCCCCAGCATTTT,CASSISGQPYSNQPQHF
TRBJ2-1,TRBD2,-,TRBV4-1,TGCGCCAGCAGCCAAGCTATACTAGCGGGGCTGTTCTTC,CASSQAILAGLFF
TRBJ1-6,-,-,TRBV5-6,TGTGCCAGCAGCCTTCCCGGGGTAGGCAATTCACCCCTCCACTTT,CASSLPGVGNSPLHF
TRBJ2-7,TRBD2,-,TRBV18,TGTGCCAGCTCACCCTCTGGGGGGGGCTACGAGCAGTACTTC,CASSPSGGGYEQYF
TRBJ1-5,-,-,TRBV6-6,TGTGCCAGCAGGGGCCTACAGGGTCAGCCCCAGCATTTT,CASRGLQGQPQHF
TRBJ1-3,-,-,TRBV6-1,TGTGCCAGCAGGGACAGCTCTGGAAACACCATATATTTT,CASRDSSGNTIYF
TRBJ2-7,-,-,TRBV10-3,TGTGCCATCAGTGAGGGTCGAGGGGGAGACTACGAGCAGTACTTC,CAISEGRGGDYEQYF
TRBJ2-2,-,-,TRBV27,TGTGCCAGCAGTTTATACGAGGGGGCGAACACCGGGGAGCTGTTTTTT,CASSLYEGANTGELFF
TRBJ2-7,TRBD1,-,TRBV6-5,TGTGCCAGCAGTCCCGGGACAGGGAGAGAGCAGTACTTC,CASSPGTGREQYF
TRBJ1-5,-,-,TRBV27,TGTGCCAGCAGTTTATCTTCCGACTTCTATCAGCCCCAGCATTTT,CASSLSSDFYQPQHF
TRBJ1-6,-,-,TRBV27,TGTGCCAGCATGGGGCAGGGTCTAAGGCTGTCCTATAATTCACCCCTCCACTTT,CASMGQGLRLSYNSPLHF
TRBJ2-1,TRBD2,-,TRBV7-9,TGTGCCAGCATTGCGACTAGCGGCTACAATGAGCAGTTCTTC,CASIATSGYNEQFF
TRBJ1-5,-,-,TRBV4-3,TGCGCCAGCAGCCAAGACAGGTTCAATCAGCCCCAGCATTTT,CASSQDRFNQPQHF
TRBJ2-6,TRBD1,-,TRBV6-6,TGTGCCAGTTGGACAGGGGGCTCTGGGGCCAACGTCCTGACTTTC,CASWTGGSGANVLTF
TRBJ2-1,TRBD2,-,TRBV5-1,TGCGCCAGCAGCTTGGAGCTAGCGGGGGAACACAATGAGCAGTTCTTC,CASSLELAGEHNEQFF
TRBJ2-5,TRBD2,-,TRBV5-6,TGTGCCAGCAGCTTAATTGGGACTAAGGTGAGGCAAGAGACCCAGTACTTC,CASSLIGTKVRQETQYF
TRBJ1-1,TRBD1,-,TRBV19,TGTGCCAGTAGTATGACAGGGCCCACTGAAGCTTTCTTT,CASSMTGPTEAFF
TRBJ1-5,TRBD1,-,TRBV9,TGTGCCAGCAGCGGGGGACAGGGAGGCAGTCAGCCCCAGCATTTT,CASSGGQGGSQPQHF
TRBJ1-1,-,-,TRBV5-1,TGCGCCAGCAGTTGGGGCTGGGAGGGGAACACTGAAGCTTTCTTT,CASSWGWEGNTEAFF
TRBJ1-2,-,-,TRBV28,TGTGCCAGCATTTCGGAGGAGGCTAACTATGGCTACACCTTC,CASISEEANYGYTF
TRBJ2-4,-,-,TRBV20-1,TGCAGTGCTCTAGCCAAAAACATTCAGTACTTC,CSALAKNIQYF
TRBJ1-1,-,-,TRBV19,TGTGCCAGTAGTATACAGGCTAACACTGAAGCTTTCTTT,CASSIQANTEAFF
TRBJ2-7,TRBD1,-,TRBV6-5,TGTGCCAGCAGTTACGGAACAGGGGTACGGAGCGAGCAGTACTTC,CASSYGTGVRSEQYF
TRBJ1-5,TRBD1,once,TRBV7-6,TGTGCCAGCAGCCGGGACAGTTCCAGCAATCAGCCCCAGCATTTT,CASSRDSSSNQPQHF
TRBJ1-5,TRBD1,-,TRBV27,TGTGCCAGCAGGGTGGGGGGACAGGGGGCAGGCAATCAGCCCCAGCATTTT,CASRVGGQGAGNQPQHF
TRBJ2-7,TRBD2,-,TRBV6-5,TGTGCCAGCAGTTACGGCGCGGGGGGGCCCCTCTACGAGCAGTACTTC,CASSYGAGGPLYEQYF
TRBJ2-7,-,-,TRBV7-9,TGTGCCAGCAGCTCGACCCAGGGGGGCGAGCAGTACTTC,CASSSTQGGEQYF
TRBJ2-7,TRBD2,few,TRBV27,TGTGCCAGCAACTCTATAGCGGGGGGGCTCATTTACAACGAGCAGTACTTC,CASNSIAGGLIYNEQYF
TRBJ1-1,-,-,TRBV2,TGTGCCGCGGAACGGGGGGCAGGTAAGAAGAACACTGAAGCTTTCTTT,CAAERGAGKKNTEAFF
TRBJ2-1,TRBD1,-,TRBV2,TGTGCCAGCAGTGACCCTACAGGGGGCAGGTATAATGAGCAGTTCTTC,CASSDPTGGRYNEQFF
TRBJ2-7,-,-,TRBV19,TGTGCCAGTAGTATAAGGGGAACTACCAGCTCCTACGAGCAGTACTTC,CASSIRGTTSSYEQYF
TRBJ1-1,TRBD1,-,TRBV5-1,TGCGCCAGCAGCTTGGGGGGACAGCTGAACACTGAAGCTTTCTTT,CASSLGGQLNTEAFF
TRBJ1-1,TRBD1,-,TRBV5-4,TGTGCCAGCAGCCACTGGACAGGATGGACTGAAGCTTTCTTT,CASSHWTGWTEAFF
TRBJ2-2,TRBD1,-,TRBV10-1,TGCGCCAGCAGTGAGAAGGGGGCTAGCAGGACCGGGGAGCTGTTTTTT,CASSEKGASRTGELFF
TRBJ2-2,-,-,TRBV11-1,TGTGCCAGCAGCTTACTACAGGGCGGTTCCGGGGAGCTGTTTTTT,CASSLLQGGSGELFF
TRBJ1-2,-,-,TRBV11-2,TGTGCCAGCAGCTTAGCGGACAGTTTACGGTGGTACTATGGCTACACCTTC,CASSLADSLRWYYGYTF
TRBJ2-7,-,once,TRBV10-1,TGCGCCAGCAGTGGAAGTTTAACAGGCAAGCAGTACTTC,CASSGSLTGKQYF